Sequencing of this T cell receptor beta chain was carried out in a study of cytomegalovirus exposure and HLA in healthy donors. Looking at the study overall: Earlier, 100 million or so unique TCR beta sequences were recovered from around 190 million T cells by an analysis.

Study-level results: In an earlier analysis, about 87% or about 30%: the productive usage of most TCR beta V segments.

It was with 60 Vbeta and 13 Jbeta primers that the PCR ran. TCRdb's table, derived via immunoSEQ multiplex PCR, lists solely in-frame clones and lacks some. The repertoire includes 130,000 or so clones, around 83% of them detected once, and under 7% sits in the top ten. V lost 5 bases and J 1 base, leaving 14 bases between the germline ends. The germline V gene has CDR1 SEHNR and CDR2 FQNEAQ (reference sequence). This CDR3 spans 15 amino acids. This clone was observed a single time. The antigen remains unidentified. Material for sequencing was PBMCs. The chain carries TRBV7-9 and TRBJ2-5; D perhaps matches TRBD1 (6 bases). This TCR was sampled from a woman aged 25 to 39 in good health and CMV-seropositive. CDR3 in amino acids: CASSLQQGAQETQYF. CDR3 nucleotides: TGTGCCAGCAGCCTCCAACAGGGAGCCCAAGAGACCCAGTACTTC.